This TCR beta chain appears in the sequencing data of a study of blood T cells in healthy people across ages. Study in general: The capture of about one barcoded beta molecule per two T cells was achieved by template switching.

Trimming shortened V by 5 bases and J by 2 bases, and 15 bases separated the two germline ends. This CDR3 has 15 amino acids. In germline, CDR1 is DFQATT, CDR2 SNEGSKA (reference sequence). Study findings and constraints: Greater diversity and more naive CD4+ cells were seen in long-lived donors than in aged donors.

A minimum of 5 micrograms of total RNA was extracted per sample. Next came a second PCR, run for 7 to 11 cycles, which used a sample-barcoded 5' primer along with a J-beta primer mix. From each sample, at least 2.5 million paired-end reads containing CDR3 were obtained. TCRdb analysed the 5' RACE reads with MiXCR anew, one entry per CDR3 protein. The data hold 1,800,000 or so distinct CDR3 sequences, with 35% to 50% observed a single time. Turning to this clonotype: Antigen specificity is unknown.

This sequence joins TRBV20-1 and TRBJ2-2; unclear D gene. The sequence was collected from a human donor in good health. The sequencing sample was made of blood. CDR3 nucleotide sequence: TGCAGTGCTCCTCCCGTGGCACCAAACACCGGGGAGCTGTTTTTT. Residues: CSAPPVAPNTGELFF.